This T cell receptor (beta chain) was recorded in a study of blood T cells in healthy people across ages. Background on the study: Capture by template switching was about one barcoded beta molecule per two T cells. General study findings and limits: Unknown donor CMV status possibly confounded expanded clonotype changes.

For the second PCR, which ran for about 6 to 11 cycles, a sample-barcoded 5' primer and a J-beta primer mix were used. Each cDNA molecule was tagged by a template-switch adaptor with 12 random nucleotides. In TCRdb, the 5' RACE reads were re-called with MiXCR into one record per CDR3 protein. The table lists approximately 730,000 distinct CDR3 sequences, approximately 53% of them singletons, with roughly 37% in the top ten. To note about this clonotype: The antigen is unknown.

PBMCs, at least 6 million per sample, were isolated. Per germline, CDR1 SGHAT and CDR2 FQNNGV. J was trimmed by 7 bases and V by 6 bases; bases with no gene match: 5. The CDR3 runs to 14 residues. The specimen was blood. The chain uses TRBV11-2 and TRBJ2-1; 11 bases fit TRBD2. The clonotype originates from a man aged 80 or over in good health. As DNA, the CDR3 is TGTGCCAGCAGGCTAGCGGGAGGAGGAAATGAGCAGTTCTTC. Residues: CASRLAGGGNEQFF. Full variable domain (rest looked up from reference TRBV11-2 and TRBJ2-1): EAGVAQSPRYKIIEKRQSVAFWCNPISGHATLYWYQQILGQGPKLLIQFQNNGVVDDSQLPKDRFSAERLKGVDSTLKIQPAKLEDSAVYLCASRLAGGGNEQFFGPGTRLTVL.